This T cell receptor beta chain was captured by sequencing in a study of blood T cell repertoires in COVID-19. V gave up 3 bases and J gave up 7 bases, with 6 bases separating them. The CDR3 is 10 amino acids. Germline V gene data show CDR1 as SQVTM and CDR2 as ANQGSEA. The protocol was immunoSEQ multiplex PCR, while the TCRdb copy is restricted to in-frame clones and leaves out a portion. The profile shows 150,000 to 200,000 clones, roughly 90% of them singletons. Sequenced sample: PBMCs or T cells enriched from blood (not recorded which). The receptor's source is a woman in her forties or fifties who had recovered from COVID-19. This chain joins TRBV29-1 and TRBJ1-2, with D unclear. The chain's CDR3 is CSVDRGGYTF. The CDR3 coding sequence is TGCAGCGTTGACCGGGGTGGCTACACCTTC. Full variable domain (remainder filled in from reference TRBV29-1 and TRBJ1-2): SAVISQKPSRDICQRGTSLTIQCQVDSQVTMMFWYRQQPGQSLTLIATANQGSEATYESGFVIDKFPISRPNLTFSTLTVSNMSPEDSSIYLCSVDRGGYTFGSGTRLTVV.